These 20 T cell receptor beta chains originate from one sample sequenced in a study of blood T cell repertoires in COVID-19 (TCRdb year 2020). Library generation was performed with the immunoSEQ multiplex PCR assay. Drawn from immuneACCESS, this table holds only the in-frame rearrangements with V and J called that TCRdb kept. Clones are partly lost; checked studies trace under half to an unresolved V gene and leave the rest unexplained. Across this sample there are over 350,000 clones, with 87% seen only once. Approximately 2% of the sample is held by the ten biggest clonotypes. Sequencing was carried out using PBMCs or T cells enriched from blood (not recorded which). The receptors originated from a woman between 18 and 29 years old with acute COVID-19.

The chain's CDR3 is CASSFLAGTTDTQYF. CDR3 nucleotides: TGTGCCAGCAGCTTTTTGGCGGGGACCACAGATACGCAGTATTTT. The chain combines TRBV7-3 with TRBJ2-3; D might be TRBD2 (6 bases). Trimming left V 3 bases short and J 2 bases short, with 12 bases between. The CDR3 loop spans 15 amino acids. The V gene's germline CDR1 is SGHTA and CDR2 FQGTGA.

The chain recombines TRBV11-1 with TRBJ2-3, with 7 bases that match TRBD1. The V gene end was trimmed by 5 bases and the J gene end by 4 bases; junction bases not matched to a gene: 6. Germline CDR1 and CDR2: SGHAT and FQDESV (reference sequence). The CDR3 is 14 amino acids. The chain's CDR3 is CASSLDREPDTQYF. The CDR3, as DNA: TGTGCCAGCAGCCTCGACAGGGAGCCAGATACGCAGTATTTT.

Only one count was recorded for this clone. The genes are TRBV20-1 and TRBJ1-1, with no clear D. Germline V CDR1 and CDR2: DFQATT, SNEGSKA (reference sequence). V lost 3 bases and J lost 7, with 9 bases in between. The CDR3 is 11 amino acids. CDR3 amino acids: CSASERSEAFF. CDR3 bases: TGCAGTGCTAGCGAACGGAGTGAAGCTTTCTTT.

The V call is TRBV27, the J call TRBJ1-4; weak D call: TRBD1 (5 bases). The CDR3 is 14 residues long. Germline CDR1 MNHEY, CDR2 SMNVEV (reference sequence). The germline V and J ends were trimmed by 6 bases and 8 bases, with 16 bases remaining between them. CDR3 amino acids: CASSPAGAGEKLFF. In DNA form, the CDR3 reads TGTGCCAGCAGCCCTGCCGGGGCGGGGGAAAAACTGTTTTTT. The full variable domain, completed using reference TRBV27 and TRBJ1-4, is EAQVTQNPRYLITVTGKKLTVTCSQNMNHEYMSWYRQDPGLGLRQIYYSMNVEVTDKGDVPEGYKVSRKEKRNFPLILESPSPNQTSLYFCASSPAGAGEKLFFGSGTQLSVL.

The chain joins TRBV20-1 to TRBJ1-3; TRBD1 is a possible D gene (5 bases). The V end lost 5 bases, the J end lost 7 bases, and 18 bases lay between the germline ends. CDR1 is DFQATT and CDR2 is SNEGSKA in the germline V gene (reference sequence). CDR3 length equals 14 residues. The CDR3 DNA sequence: TGCAGTGCTCGTGGGGATGGAGGGACGAACACCATATATTTT. Translation: CSARGDGGTNTIYF.

V gene TRBV7-2 combines with J gene TRBJ2-7; 7 bases are a match to TRBD2. Germline CDR1 is SGHTA and CDR2 is FQGNSA. The CDR3 runs to 12 residues. Losses at the gene ends were 5 bases for V and 7 bases for J; bases not matched to a gene: 5. CDR3 protein: CASSRLAGEQYF. CDR3 sequence (DNA): TGTGCCAGCAGCCGACTAGCTGGGGAGCAGTACTTC.

This chain links TRBV7-9 with TRBJ2-2; weak D call: TRBD1 (6 bases). V dropped 1 base and J dropped 7 bases, with 10 bases sitting between them. Germline-derived CDR1 and CDR2 are SEHNR and FQNEAQ (reference sequence). CDR3 length equals 14 residues. The CDR3 loop reads CASSLVGASGELFF. The DNA for the CDR3 is TGTGCCAGCAGCTTAGTGGGGGCAAGCGGGGAGCTGTTTTTT.

This clone was detected only once. The rearrangement links TRBV30 to TRBJ1-5; the D is unclear. Germline V lookup: CDR1 GTSNPN, CDR2 SVGIG (reference sequence). Trimming left V 0 bases short and J 4 bases short, with 7 bases between. The CDR3 covers 13 residues. DNA for the CDR3: TGTGCCTGGAGTGTAGAACGGAATCAGCCCCAGCATTTT. Its translation: CAWSVERNQPQHF. Combining the CDR3 with reference TRBV30 and TRBJ1-5 gives the whole variable domain SQTIHQWPATLVQPVGSPLSLECTVEGTSNPNLYWYRQAAGRGLQLLFYSVGIGQISSEVPQNLSASRPQDRQFILSSKKLLLSDSGFYLCAWSVERNQPQHFGDGTRLSIL.

This clone was seen once. The rearrangement joins TRBV11-2 to TRBJ2-2; D might be TRBD2 (5 bases). CDR3 size: 16 residues. Per the germline V gene, CDR1 is SGHAT and CDR2 is FQNNGV. Trimming pared 3 bases from V and 6 bases from J, leaving 17 bases between. The DNA of the CDR3 is TGTGCCAGCAGCTTTCGTCTTGGGGAGCGACCCGGGGAGCTGTTTTTT. Its protein product is CASSFRLGERPGELFF. Using reference TRBV11-2 and TRBJ2-2 for the parts outside the CDR3, the full variable domain is EAGVAQSPRYKIIEKRQSVAFWCNPISGHATLYWYQQILGQGPKLLIQFQNNGVVDDSQLPKDRFSAERLKGVDSTLKIQPAKLEDSAVYLCASSFRLGERPGELFFGEGSRLTVL.

V usage is TRBV30 and J usage is TRBJ1-2; D is perhaps TRBD1 (5 bases). Germline V gives CDR1 GTSNPN, CDR2 SVGIG (reference sequence). V lost 5 bases and J 2 bases, leaving 18 bases between the germline ends. The CDR3 is 15 residues long. For the CDR3, the DNA is TGTGCCTGGGACCACCAGACGACAGAGAACTATGGCTACACCTTC. It yields the protein CAWDHQTTENYGYTF.

The rearrangement uses TRBV9 and TRBJ2-2, with D perhaps TRBD2 (6 bases). Germline V gives CDR1 SGDLS, CDR2 YYNGEE. This CDR3 comprises 14 residues. Deletions cut 3 bases from V and 0 bases from J, with 6 bases between. The CDR3 loop is CASSGRANTGELFF. In DNA form, the CDR3 reads TGTGCCAGCAGCGGGAGGGCGAACACCGGGGAGCTGTTTTTT.

V gene TRBV4-3 combines with J gene TRBJ2-1, with D tentatively TRBD2 (6 bases). V was trimmed by 1 base and J by 4 bases, leaving 17 bases between them. Germline lookup yields CDR1 LGHNA and CDR2 YSLEER. This CDR3 comprises 17 residues. The CDR3 DNA sequence: TGCGCCAGCAGCCAAGCAAATCTAGCGAGAGATTACAATGAGCAGTTCTTC. This encodes CASSQANLARDYNEQFF.

The chain has TRBV19 and TRBJ2-7, with 9 positions matching TRBD1. Germline trimming cut 3 bases from V and 5 bases from J; bases unmatched to any gene: 8. The CDR3 totals 15 residues. The germline V gene has CDR1 LNHDA and CDR2 SQIVND (reference sequence). The CDR3 DNA is TGTGCCAGTAGTATGTCGGGACAGGGTTCGAACGAGCAGTACTTC. It is translated as CASSMSGQGSNEQYF.

The V and J genes are TRBV6-5 and TRBJ1-1; D might be TRBD1 (5 bases). With 6 bases removed from V and 5 bases from J, the gap between germline ends came to 19 bases. The germline CDR1 and CDR2 sequences are MNHEY and SVGAGI. The CDR3 contains 15 residues. The CDR3 region has the DNA TGTGCCAGCAGCTCTAAAAGGATGGGGGGTACTGAAGCTTTCTTT. It encodes CASSSKRMGGTEAFF.

J is TRBJ2-5 and V is TRBV4-1; 7 positions match TRBD2. The germline gives CDR1 MGHRA, CDR2 YSYEKL. Trimming at V came to 0 bases and at J to 5 bases, leaving 6 bases not matched to a gene. The CDR3 contains 15 residues. The CDR3, as DNA: TGCGCCAGCAGCCAAGAACTAGCGAGGGCGGAGACCCAGTACTTC. Protein sequence: CASSQELARAETQYF.

J is TRBJ2-3 and V is TRBV10-1; 16 nucleotides align to TRBD2. Germline V gene sequence: CDR1 WNHNN, CDR2 SYGVQD (reference sequence). The CDR3 extends over 19 amino acids. After removal of 4 bases from V and 4 bases from J, the junction contained 11 bases not matched to a gene. In DNA form, the CDR3 reads TGCGCCAGCAGTGGGGTACCGGGACTAGCGGGGGGGCCGCCAGATACGCAGTATTTT. Its translation: CASSGVPGLAGGPPDTQYF.

The rearrangement joins TRBV28 to TRBJ1-2, with a possible D match to TRBD1 (6 bases). The CDR3 has 15 residues. In germline, CDR1 is MDHEN, CDR2 SYDVKM. Trimming left V 6 bases short and J 7 bases short, with 21 bases between. In DNA, the CDR3 is TGTGCCAGCAGACCTACCGGGACAATCAGCGGTGGCTACACCTTC. This gives the protein CASRPTGTISGGYTF.

This sequence joins TRBV28 and TRBJ1-4, with D hard to call. V was shortened by 2 bases and J by 4 bases, with 5 bases between the two germline ends. The CDR3 runs 13 residues. The germline V gene encodes CDR1 MDHEN and CDR2 SYDVKM. CDR3 residues: CASSLAGNEKLFF. CDR3 DNA: TGTGCCAGCAGTTTAGCCGGTAATGAAAAACTGTTTTTT.

The chain is built from TRBV27 and TRBJ2-7; 13 positions match TRBD2. Trimming removed 5 bases from V and 2 bases from J; junction bases left unmatched: 3. This CDR3 has 15 amino acids. The germline V gene encodes CDR1 MNHEY and CDR2 SMNVEV (reference sequence). The CDR3 region is CASSPGLAGPYEQYF. Here the CDR3 DNA reads TGTGCCAGCAGTCCGGGACTAGCGGGACCCTACGAGCAGTACTTC.

This clone appeared a few times. The V gene is TRBV18, the J gene TRBJ1-4; a possible D gene is TRBD1 (5 bases). This CDR3 has 14 residues. CDR1 is KGHSH, CDR2 LQKENI, per germline. Trimming cost V 0 bases and J 8 bases, with 10 bases left between them. The CDR3 spells CASSPPGLGEKLFF. As DNA, the CDR3 is TGTGCCAGCTCACCACCGGGGCTAGGGGAAAAACTGTTTTTT. Supplemented by reference TRBV18 and TRBJ1-4, the full variable domain reads NAGVMQNPRHLVRRRGQEARLRCSPMKGHSHVYWYRQLPEEGLKFMVYLQKENIIDESGMPKERFSAEFPKEGPSILRIQQVVRGDSAAYFCASSPPGLGEKLFFGSGTQLSVL.